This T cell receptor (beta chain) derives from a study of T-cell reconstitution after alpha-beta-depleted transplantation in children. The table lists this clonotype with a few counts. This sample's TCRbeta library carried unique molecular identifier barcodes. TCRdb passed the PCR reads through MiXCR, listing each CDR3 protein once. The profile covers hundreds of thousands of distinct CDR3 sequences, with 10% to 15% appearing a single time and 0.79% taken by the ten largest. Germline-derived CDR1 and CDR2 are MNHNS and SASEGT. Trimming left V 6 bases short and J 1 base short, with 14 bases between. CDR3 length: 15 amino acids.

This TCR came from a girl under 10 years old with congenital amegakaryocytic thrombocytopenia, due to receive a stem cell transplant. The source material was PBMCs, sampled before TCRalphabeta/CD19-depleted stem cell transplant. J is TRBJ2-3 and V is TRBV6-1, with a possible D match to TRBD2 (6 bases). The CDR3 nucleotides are TGTGCCAGCAGCCCGGATGGGACTGGCACAGATACGCAGTATTTT. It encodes CASSPDGTGTDTQYF.